These T cell receptor beta chains were read from a single sample in a study of cytomegalovirus exposure and HLA in healthy donors. Some clones are missing from TCRdb's copy, which holds only in-frame ones; the method was immunoSEQ multiplex PCR. The data show about 85,000 clones, about three quarters seen once. The specimen sequenced was PBMCs. These receptors all come from a boy aged 10-17 years in good health and CMV-seronegative. Each CDR3 is given with its conserved first and last residue. Each record gives: clone size, J gene, V gene, D gene, CDR3 DNA, CDR3 protein. D genes are given only for firm matches. Size is omitted from some rows. Given values are once, few, many or a class for expanded clones.

>.|TRBJ1-1|TRBV7-3|TRBD1
TGTGCCAGCTTAGACAGGGGGAACACTGAAGCTTTCTTT
CASLDRGNTEAFF
>.|TRBJ1-1|TRBV7-9|.
TGTGCCAGCAGACACAAACAGGGTCGGGACACTGAAGCTTTCTTT
CASRHKQGRDTEAFF
>.|TRBJ1-2|TRBV9|TRBD1
TGTGCCAGCAGCGACGAGACAGGGGGAGACTATGGCTACACCTTC
CASSDETGGDYGYTF
>few|TRBJ2-1|TRBV7-8|.
TGTGCCAGCAGCGCAGGCACCTCCGCCGGGCAGTTCTTC
CASSAGTSAGQFF
>.|TRBJ1-1|TRBV29-1|.
TGCAGCACCCTGAGGGGGGGTTATGGCACTGAAGCTTTCTTT
CSTLRGGYGTEAFF
>.|TRBJ1-4|TRBV28|.
TGTGCCAGCAATGCAGAGAGAGGAAACGAAAAACTGTTTTTT
CASNAERGNEKLFF
>.|TRBJ2-1|TRBV11-1|TRBD2
TGTGCCAGCAGCCGCTCGCTAGCGGGAGGAAATGAGCAGTTCTTC
CASSRSLAGGNEQFF
>.|TRBJ2-1|TRBV28|TRBD2
TGTGCCAGCAGTTTATTGCGGGGGGGCCGGAGTGAGCAGTTCTTC
CASSLLRGGRSEQFF
>.|TRBJ2-5|TRBV5-4|TRBD1
TGTGCCAGCAACCGACAGGGGCTTCCTGAGGAGACCCAGTACTTC
CASNRQGLPEETQYF
>.|TRBJ2-1|TRBV4-2|TRBD2
TGTGCCAGCAGCCAAGAGGGAGGGTATGAGCAGTTCTTC
CASSQEGGYEQFF
>.|TRBJ1-1|TRBV5-1|.
TGCGCCAGCAGCAGCGGACGGCTTGAAGCTTTCTTT
CASSSGRLEAFF
>.|TRBJ2-7|TRBV28|.
TGTGCCAGCAGCAATCCGGGTGGTAGGTACGAGCAGTACTTC
CASSNPGGRYEQYF
>few|TRBJ2-2|TRBV5-1|.
TGCGCCAGCAGCTTGGAATGGGCCACCGGGGAGCTGTTTTTT
CASSLEWATGELFF
>.|TRBJ1-2|TRBV7-9|.
TGTGCCAGCAGCTTAGTCTCGGATGGCTACACCTTC
CASSLVSDGYTF
>.|TRBJ1-1|TRBV4-1|TRBD1
TGCGCCAGCAGCCAAGATTGGACAGGGGGCGACACTGAAGCTTTCTTT
CASSQDWTGGDTEAFF
>.|TRBJ2-1|TRBV4-1|.
TGCGCCAGCAGCCAAGATTCGGCAGGGGTTTCTAATGAGCAGTTCTTC
CASSQDSAGVSNEQFF
>.|TRBJ1-4|TRBV6-5|TRBD1
TGTGCCAGCAGGCCGCGGACAGGAGGGAAGGAAAAACTGTTTTTT
CASRPRTGGKEKLFF
>.|TRBJ2-3|TRBV13|TRBD1
TGTGCCAGCAGCCCCACAGGGGGCACAGATACGCAGTATTTT
CASSPTGGTDTQYF
>.|TRBJ2-3|TRBV28|.
TGTGCCAGCAAGCCCCTCACAGATACGCAGTATTTT
CASKPLTDTQYF
>once|TRBJ2-1|TRBV4-1|.
TGCGCCAGCAGCCAAGGTGTAGTAGAATACAATGAGCAGTTCTTC
CASSQGVVEYNEQFF
>once|TRBJ2-7|TRBV27|.
TGTGCCAGCAGTTTTCAGGGGTCCGAGCAGTACTTC
CASSFQGSEQYF
>.|TRBJ2-3|TRBV30|.
TGTGCCTGGAGTGTACTGCTCACAGATACGCAGTATTTT
CAWSVLLTDTQYF
>.|TRBJ2-1|TRBV4-3|TRBD2
TGCGCCAGCAGCCAAGAAGCGGGGGCTGGGGATGAGCAGTTCTTC
CASSQEAGAGDEQFF
>.|TRBJ1-1|TRBV6-5|TRBD1
TGTGCCAGCCGTAGGGGGGACAGCCGAGGTGCTGAAGCTTTCTTT
CASRRGDSRGAEAFF
>.|TRBJ2-5|TRBV2|TRBD2
TGTGCCAGCGGTAGCCCTAGCGGGGCCTCGGAGACCCAGTACTTC
CASGSPSGASETQYF
>.|TRBJ2-7|TRBV2|.
TGTGCCAGCAGTGAGCTGGGGCCTAGAACTTCCGAGCAGTACTTC
CASSELGPRTSEQYF
>.|TRBJ2-7|TRBV28|TRBD2
TGTGCCAGCAGTTTAGTCCGGCGGGGGGAGTACGAGCAGTACTTC
CASSLVRRGEYEQYF
>.|TRBJ2-7|TRBV4-3|.
TGCGCCAGCAGCCAAGGCCAAGGGGCCTCCTACGAGCAGTACTTC
CASSQGQGASYEQYF
>.|TRBJ2-3|TRBV7-2|.
TGTGCCAGCAGGCCTAGCGGCACAGATACGCAGTATTTT
CASRPSGTDTQYF
>.|TRBJ1-5|TRBV2|.
TGTGCCAGCAGCGAACAGAGGCCCAATAGGATCGGTCAGCCCCAGCATTTT
CASSEQRPNRIGQPQHF
>.|TRBJ2-5|TRBV5-1|.
TGCGCCAGCAGCTATTCGAGGACAGGAGGGGAGACCCAGTACTTC
CASSYSRTGGETQYF
>.|TRBJ1-2|TRBV10-2|.
TGCGCCAGCAGTGAAACAGGGTCTTATGGCTACACCTTC
CASSETGSYGYTF
>.|TRBJ2-7|TRBV29-1|.
TGCAGCGTAATATCCGACTTGGTCTACGAGCAGTACTTC
CSVISDLVYEQYF
>.|TRBJ2-1|TRBV6-6|.
TGTGCCAGCCAAGGGGGCAATGAGCAGTTCTTC
CASQGGNEQFF
>once|TRBJ2-7|TRBV20-1|.
TGCAGTGCTAGAGTCCCATACGAGCAGTACTTC
CSARVPYEQYF
>.|TRBJ1-2|TRBV28|.
TGTGCCAGCAGTTTCGGTGACAGGCACCGAGATGGCTACACCTTC
CASSFGDRHRDGYTF
>few|TRBJ1-2|TRBV28|.
TGTGCCAGCAGTTTGGGCAGGGCCCTCCCCTATGGCTACACCTTC
CASSLGRALPYGYTF
>.|TRBJ2-1|TRBV6-5|.
TGTGCCAGCAGTCCGGAGGGAGGCCAATGGCAGTTCTTC
CASSPEGGQWQFF
>.|TRBJ2-3|TRBV9|.
TGTGCCAGCAGCGTAGGTTCTCAGGCACCAGATACGCAGTATTTT
CASSVGSQAPDTQYF
>.|TRBJ2-1|TRBV29-1|.
TGCAGCGTCCGTAGCGGATACCGCTCCTACAATGAGCAGTTCTTC
CSVRSGYRSYNEQFF
>.|TRBJ1-4|TRBV27|.
TGTGCCAGCAGAATTGGGCGCACTAATGAAAAACTGTTTTTT
CASRIGRTNEKLFF